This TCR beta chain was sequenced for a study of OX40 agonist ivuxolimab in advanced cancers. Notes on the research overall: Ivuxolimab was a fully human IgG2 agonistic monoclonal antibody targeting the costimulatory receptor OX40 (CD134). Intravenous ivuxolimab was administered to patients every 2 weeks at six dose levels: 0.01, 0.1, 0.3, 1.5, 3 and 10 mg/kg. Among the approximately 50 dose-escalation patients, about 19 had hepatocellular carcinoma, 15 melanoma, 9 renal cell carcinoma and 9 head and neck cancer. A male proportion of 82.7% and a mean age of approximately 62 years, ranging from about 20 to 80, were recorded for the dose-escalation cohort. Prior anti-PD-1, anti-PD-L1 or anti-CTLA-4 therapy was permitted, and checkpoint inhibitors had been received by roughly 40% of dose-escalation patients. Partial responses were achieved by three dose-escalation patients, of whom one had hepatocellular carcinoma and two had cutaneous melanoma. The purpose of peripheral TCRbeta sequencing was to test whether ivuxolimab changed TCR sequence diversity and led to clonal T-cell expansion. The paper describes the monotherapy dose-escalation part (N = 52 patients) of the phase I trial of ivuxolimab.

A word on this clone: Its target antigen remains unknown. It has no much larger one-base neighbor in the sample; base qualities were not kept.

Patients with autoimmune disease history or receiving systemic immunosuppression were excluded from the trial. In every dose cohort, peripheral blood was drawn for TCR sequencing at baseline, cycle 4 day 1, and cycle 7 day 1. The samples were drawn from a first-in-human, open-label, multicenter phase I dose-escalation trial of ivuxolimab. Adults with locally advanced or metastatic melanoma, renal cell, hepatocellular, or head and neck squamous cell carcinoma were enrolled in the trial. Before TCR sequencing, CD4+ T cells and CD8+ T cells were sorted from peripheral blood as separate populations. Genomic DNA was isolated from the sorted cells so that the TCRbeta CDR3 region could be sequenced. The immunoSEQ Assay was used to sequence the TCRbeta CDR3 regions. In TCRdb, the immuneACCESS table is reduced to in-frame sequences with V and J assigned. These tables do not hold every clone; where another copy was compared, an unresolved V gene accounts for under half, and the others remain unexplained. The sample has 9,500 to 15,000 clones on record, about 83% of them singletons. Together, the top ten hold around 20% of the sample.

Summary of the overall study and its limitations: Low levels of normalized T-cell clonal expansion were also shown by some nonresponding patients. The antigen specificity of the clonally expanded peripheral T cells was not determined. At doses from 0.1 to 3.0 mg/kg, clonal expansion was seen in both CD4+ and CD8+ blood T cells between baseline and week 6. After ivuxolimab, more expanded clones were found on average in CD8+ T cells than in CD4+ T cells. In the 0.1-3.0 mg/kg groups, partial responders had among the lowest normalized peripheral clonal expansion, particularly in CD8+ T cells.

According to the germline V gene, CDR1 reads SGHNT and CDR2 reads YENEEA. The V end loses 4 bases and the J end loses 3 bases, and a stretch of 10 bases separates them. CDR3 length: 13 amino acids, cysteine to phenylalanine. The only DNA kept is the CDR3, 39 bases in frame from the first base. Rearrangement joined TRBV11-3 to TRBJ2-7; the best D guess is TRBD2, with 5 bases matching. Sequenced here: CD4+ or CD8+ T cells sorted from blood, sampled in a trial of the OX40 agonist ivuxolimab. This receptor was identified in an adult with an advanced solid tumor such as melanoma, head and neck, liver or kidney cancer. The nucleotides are TGTGCCAGCAGCTCCAATGAGGGCTACGAGCAGTACTTC. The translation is CASSSNEGYEQYF.